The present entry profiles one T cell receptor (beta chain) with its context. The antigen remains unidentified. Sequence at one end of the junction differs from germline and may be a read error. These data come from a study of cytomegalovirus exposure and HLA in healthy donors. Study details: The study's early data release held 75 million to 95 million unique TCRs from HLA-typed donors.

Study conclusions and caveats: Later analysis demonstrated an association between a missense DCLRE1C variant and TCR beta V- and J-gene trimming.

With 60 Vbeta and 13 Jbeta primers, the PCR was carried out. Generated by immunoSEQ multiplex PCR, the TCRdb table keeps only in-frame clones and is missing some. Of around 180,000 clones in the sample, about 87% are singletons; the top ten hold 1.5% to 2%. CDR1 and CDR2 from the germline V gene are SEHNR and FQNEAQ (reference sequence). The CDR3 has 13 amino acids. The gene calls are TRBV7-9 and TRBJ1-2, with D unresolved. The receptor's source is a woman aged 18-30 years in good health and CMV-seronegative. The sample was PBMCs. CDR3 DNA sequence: TGTTCCAGCAGCTTCATTGGAACGGAGGGCTACACCTTC. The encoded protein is CSSSFIGTEGYTF. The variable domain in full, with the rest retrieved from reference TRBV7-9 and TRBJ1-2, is DTGVSQNPRHKITKRGQNVTFRCDPISEHNRLYWYRQTLGQGPEFLTYFQNEAQLEKSRLLSDRFSAERPKGSFSTLEIQRTEQGDSAMYLCSSSFIGTEGYTFGSGTRLTVV.